Following are 26 T cell receptor beta chains from one sample sequenced in a study of blood T cells in healthy people across ages. Together with a sample-barcoded 5' primer, a J-beta primer mix was included in a second PCR lasting about 7 to 11 cycles. Each CDR3 protein is one row after TCRdb ran MiXCR on the 5' RACE reads. Of around 2 million distinct CDR3 sequences listed, about two fifths are singletons. The source material was blood. The source is a human donor in good health.

This chain connects TRBV7-2 to TRBJ1-1, with 7 positions matching TRBD1. CDR3 length equals 14 residues. From germline, CDR1 is SGHTA and CDR2 FQGNSA. V was pared by 8 bases and J by 4 bases, with 10 bases of the junction left unmatched. CDR3 DNA: TGTGCCAGCGGTAGATCAGGGGGTTCCACTGAAGCTTTCTTT. Its protein product is CASGRSGGSTEAFF.

This clonotype showed up just a few times. The V call is TRBV7-9, the J call TRBJ1-5; TRBD1 is a possible D gene (6 bases). The CDR3 consists of 16 residues. Trimming took 3 bases from V and 7 from J, leaving 19 bases between them. Germline V gene lookup returns CDR1 SEHNR and CDR2 FQNEAQ (reference sequence). This CDR3 reads CASSLLQGVMEQPQHF. For the CDR3, the DNA is TGTGCCAGCAGCTTGCTACAGGGAGTCATGGAGCAGCCCCAGCATTTT.

Only a few counts were recorded for this clonotype. The chain links TRBV5-1 to TRBJ2-7; a possible D gene is TRBD1 (6 bases). The CDR3 sequence is 15 residues long. The V end lost 0 bases, the J end lost 3 bases, and 13 bases lay between the germline ends. Per the germline V gene, CDR1 is SGHRS and CDR2 is YFSETQ. In DNA form, the CDR3 reads TGCGCCAGCAGCTTGGTGGCCGGGACAAACTACGAGCAGTACTTC. This codes for CASSLVAGTNYEQYF.

This clonotype has just a few counts. The CDR3 sequence: CASSSHREIDTQYF. CDR3 nucleotide sequence: TGTGCCAGCAGTTCACACAGGGAAATAGATACGCAGTATTTT. V is TRBV6-2 or TRBV6-3 and J is TRBJ2-3, with D possibly TRBD1 on 6 matching bases. The V end was cut by 4 bases, the J end by 5 bases, with 13 bases between. Germline V gene sequence: CDR1 MNHEY, CDR2 SVGEGT. The CDR3 length is 14 residues.

This sequence joins TRBV11-2 and TRBJ1-1; D ambiguous. Germline V gives CDR1 SGHAT, CDR2 FQNNGV. This CDR3 has 15 amino acids. Trimming took 4 bases from V and 3 from J, leaving 15 bases between them. Here the CDR3 reads CASSSPGRKDTEAFF. For the CDR3, the DNA is TGTGCCAGCAGCTCTCCTGGACGGAAGGACACTGAAGCTTTCTTT.

V gene TRBV20-1 combines with J gene TRBJ2-7, with D possibly matching TRBD1 (6 bases). Germline V CDR1 and CDR2: DFQATT, SNEGSKA (reference sequence). The CDR3 contains 15 residues. The V end was cut by 5 bases, the J end by 3 bases, with 20 bases between. CDR3 region: CSAPPWAGANYEQYF. DNA for the CDR3: TGCAGTGCTCCCCCTTGGGCAGGGGCTAACTACGAGCAGTACTTC.

The chain is built from TRBV5-1 and TRBJ1-3, with 9 positions matching TRBD1. Germline CDR1 and CDR2: SGHRS and YFSETQ. With 4 bases clipped from V and 2 bases from J, the junction kept 7 bases outside the gene matches. This CDR3 has 16 amino acids. The CDR3 region has the DNA TGCGCCAGCAGCGGTGGCGGGACAGGGACTGGAAACACCATATATTTT. Amino acid sequence: CASSGGGTGTGNTIYF.

This clonotype was seen a handful of times. V usage is TRBV6-5 and J usage is TRBJ2-4, with D tentatively TRBD1 or TRBD2 (6 bases each). The J call may be faulty, since TRBJ2-7 better matches the DNA end. The CDR3 spans 14 residues. Germline CDR1 is MNHEY and CDR2 is SVGAGI. CDR3 nucleotides: TGTGCCCCGAAAAGGGGGGCCGTATTCTACGAGCAGTACTTC. Protein product: CAPKRGAVFYEQYF.

This clonotype was picked up a small number of times. The rearrangement links TRBV2 to TRBJ1-1; 7 bases agree with TRBD1. The V gene end was trimmed by 6 bases and the J gene end by 7 bases; junction bases not matched to a gene: 8. The length of the CDR3 is 13 residues. Germline V gene lookup returns CDR1 SNHLY and CDR2 FYNNEI. This CDR3 is CASSVTGAYEAFF. In DNA, the CDR3 is TGTGCCAGCAGCGTTACAGGGGCGTATGAAGCTTTCTTT.

This clonotype was recorded a few times. The chain carries TRBV7-6 and TRBJ2-1; 7 bases map to TRBD1. In germline, CDR1 is SGHVS, CDR2 FNYEAQ. This CDR3 region has 13 residues. Trimming cost V 5 bases and J 9 bases; bases outside gene matches: 7. The CDR3 sequence is CASSADRDIEQFF. The CDR3 region has the DNA TGTGCCAGCAGCGCAGACAGGGACATTGAGCAGTTCTTC.

V and J are TRBV11-1 and TRBJ2-3; D may be TRBD2 (5 bases). V shed 10 bases and J shed 2 bases, with 22 bases lying between them. From germline, CDR1 is SGHAT and CDR2 FQDESV (reference sequence). The CDR3 spans 16 residues. CDR3 nucleotides: TGTGCCACCTCAGACACTCAGACTATCTTCACAGATACGCAGTATTTT. Residues: CATSDTQTIFTDTQYF. Combining the CDR3 with reference TRBV11-1 and TRBJ2-3 gives the whole variable domain EAEVAQSPRYKITEKSQAVAFWCDPISGHATLYWYRQILGQGPELLVQFQDESVVDDSQLPKDRFSAERLKGVDSTLKIQPAELGDSAMYLCATSDTQTIFTDTQYFGPGTRLTVL.

This clonotype was seen only a few times. V gene TRBV28 combines with J gene TRBJ1-4, with 9 bases matching TRBD1. Germline values: CDR1 MDHEN, CDR2 SYDVKM. V shed 6 bases, J shed 5 bases, and the junction held 16 bases outside the gene matches. The length of the CDR3 is 18 residues. The CDR3 loop is CASSQIGQGIGENEKLFF. In nucleotides, the CDR3 is TGTGCCAGCAGCCAAATCGGACAGGGGATTGGGGAGAATGAAAAACTGTTTTTT. Combining the CDR3 with reference TRBV28 and TRBJ1-4 gives the whole variable domain DVKVTQSSRYLVKRTGEKVFLECVQDMDHENMFWYRQDPGLGLRLIYFSYDVKMKEKGDIPEGYSVSREKKERFSLILESASTNQTSMYLCASSQIGQGIGENEKLFFGSGTQLSVL.

The V and J genes are TRBV29-1 and TRBJ1-1; D possibly corresponds to TRBD1 (5 bases). With 7 bases removed from V and 10 bases from J, the gap between germline ends came to 13 bases. This CDR3 is 10 amino acids long. CDR1 is SQVTM, CDR2 ANQGSEA, per germline. The CDR3 sequence is CSAYRSRAFF. DNA for the CDR3: TGCAGCGCCTACAGGAGCCGAGCTTTCTTT.

V usage is TRBV3-1 and J usage is TRBJ1-2; D is unclear. The CDR3 totals 11 residues. V lost 2 bases and J lost 10, with 8 bases in between. Looked up from germline, CDR1 is LGHDT and CDR2 is YNNKEL (reference sequence). CDR3 protein: CASSQNAVYTF. In nucleotides, the CDR3 is TGTGCCAGCAGCCAAAATGCGGTCTACACCTTC.

This clonotype was observed a handful of times. The gene calls are TRBV5-6 and TRBJ2-3; 8 nucleotides line up with TRBD1. The V gene end was trimmed by 4 bases and the J gene end by 5 bases; junction bases not matched to a gene: 6. Germline values: CDR1 SGHDT, CDR2 YYEEEE. The length of the CDR3 is 14 residues. CDR3 nucleotides: TGTGCCAGCAGCCCAGCAGGGGGCAAAGATACGCAGTATTTT. Translated: CASSPAGGKDTQYF. Looking up the rest from reference TRBV5-6 and TRBJ2-3 gives the full variable domain: DAGVTQSPTHLIKTRGQQVTLRCSPKSGHDTVSWYQQALGQGPQFIFQYYEEEERQRGNFPDRFSGHQFPNYSSELNVNALLLGDSALYLCASSPAGGKDTQYFGPGTRLTVL.

In its sample, this clonotype was seen many times. The chain uses TRBV12-3 or TRBV12-4 and TRBJ2-7; 7 nucleotides line up with TRBD2. The CDR3 contains 14 residues. V shed 6 bases, J shed 0 bases, and the junction held 5 bases outside the gene matches. The CDR3 spells CASSPRTSSYEQYF. In DNA, the CDR3 is TGTGCCAGCAGCCCCCGGACTAGCTCCTACGAGCAGTACTTC.

V gene TRBV29-1 combines with J gene TRBJ2-7; the D call may be TRBD1 or TRBD2 (5 bases each). CDR1 and CDR2 (germline): SQVTM, ANQGSEA. This CDR3 is 12 amino acids long. The CDR3 spells CSAGTQSYEQYF. The DNA for the CDR3 is TGCAGTGCCGGGACCCAGTCCTACGAGCAGTACTTC.

The chain couples TRBV6-1 to TRBJ1-5; D remains unclear. Germline values: CDR1 MNHNS, CDR2 SASEGT. This CDR3 region has 16 residues. Trimming pared 2 bases from V and 4 bases from J, leaving 15 bases between. The CDR3 loop is CASSERRSQRNQPQHF. The CDR3 DNA is TGTGCCAGCAGTGAAAGGCGCAGTCAGAGGAATCAGCCCCAGCATTTT.

V usage is TRBV12-5 and J usage is TRBJ2-1; D uncertain. Germline CDR1 LGHNT, CDR2 FRNRAP. This CDR3 is built from 13 residues. The ends were cut back, 6 bases at V and 6 bases at J, with 12 bases in the middle. CDR3 protein: CASGPDWSNEQFF. The DNA for the CDR3 is TGTGCTAGTGGCCCTGACTGGAGCAATGAGCAGTTCTTC.

This clonotype came up a few times. The J gene is TRBJ1-2, the V gene TRBV7-2, with TRBD1 as a possible D gene (6 bases). V shed 5 bases and J shed 4 bases, with 26 bases lying between them. The CDR3 totals 18 residues. Per the germline V gene, CDR1 is SGHTA and CDR2 is FQGNSA. Here the CDR3 DNA reads TGTGCCAGCAGCCCAACGGCCGGGCCAAGGGGGACCCTCTATGGCTACACCTTC. The encoded protein is CASSPTAGPRGTLYGYTF.

This clonotype was seen a handful of times. This chain connects TRBV7-9 to TRBJ2-1; 10 nucleotides match TRBD2. CDR1 SEHNR and CDR2 FQNEAQ come from the germline V gene (reference sequence). The V segment lost 5 bases and the J segment 0 bases; nucleotides outside the gene matches: 10. The CDR3 has 18 amino acids. The CDR3 DNA reads TGTGCCAGCAGCACTCTAGCGGGGGTCGTAAGCTCCTACAATGAGCAGTTCTTC. This translates into CASSTLAGVVSSYNEQFF.

The chain employs TRBV12-3 or TRBV12-4 and TRBJ1-4; TRBD1 aligns across 7 bases. Trimming at V came to 3 bases and at J to 13 bases, leaving 2 bases not matched to a gene. The CDR3 length is 11 residues. CDR3 sequence reads: CASSLGDRLFF. CDR3 nucleotides: TGTGCCAGCAGTTTGGGGGACAGACTGTTTTTT.

This clonotype was counted a single time. A read error may explain this, as a much larger clone is one base away. The chain is built from TRBV29-1 and TRBJ1-4, with D uncertain. CDR1 is SQVTM and CDR2 is ANQGSEA in the germline V gene. Trimming removed 7 bases at V and 8 bases at J, with 11 bases between. This CDR3 spans 11 amino acids. The CDR3 spells CSAWWQEKLFF. Here the CDR3 DNA reads TGCAGCGCCTGGTGGCAGGAAAAACTGTTTTTT.

This chain joins TRBV7-2 and TRBJ2-1; 9 bases are shared with TRBD2. CDR3 length: 17 residues. Per the germline V gene, CDR1 is SGHTA and CDR2 is FQGNSA. V shed 4 bases and J 0 bases; nucleotides not matched to a gene: 7. The CDR3 nucleotides are TGTGCCAGCAGCTCACCGGGACTAGCAAGCTCCTACAATGAGCAGTTCTTC. It encodes CASSSPGLASSYNEQFF. Combining the CDR3 with reference TRBV7-2 and TRBJ2-1 gives the whole variable domain GAGVSQSPSNKVTEKGKDVELRCDPISGHTALYWYRQSLGQGLEFLIYFQGNSAPDKSGLPSDRFSAERTGGSVSTLTIQRTQQEDSAVYLCASSSPGLASSYNEQFFGPGTRLTVL.

This clonotype has only a few counts. The chain is built from TRBV29-1 and TRBJ2-2; TRBD2 is a possible D gene (7 bases). Trimming removed 8 bases from V and 7 bases from J, with 17 bases in between. CDR3 length: 13 residues. Germline CDR1 reads SQVTM; CDR2 reads ANQGSEA. CDR3 nucleotide sequence: TGCAGCACCAGGCGAGGGGGGGGCGGGGAGCTGTTTTTT. Protein: CSTRRGGGGELFF.

The chain has TRBV15 and TRBJ1-4; D gene unclear. Germline loops: CDR1 LNHNV, CDR2 YYDKDF (reference sequence). This CDR3 region has 15 residues. Trimming shortened V by 0 bases and J by 5 bases, and 10 bases separated the two germline ends. The CDR3 sequence: CATSREYQPNEKLFF. The CDR3 DNA is TGTGCCACCAGCAGAGAGTACCAGCCAAATGAAAAACTGTTTTTT.